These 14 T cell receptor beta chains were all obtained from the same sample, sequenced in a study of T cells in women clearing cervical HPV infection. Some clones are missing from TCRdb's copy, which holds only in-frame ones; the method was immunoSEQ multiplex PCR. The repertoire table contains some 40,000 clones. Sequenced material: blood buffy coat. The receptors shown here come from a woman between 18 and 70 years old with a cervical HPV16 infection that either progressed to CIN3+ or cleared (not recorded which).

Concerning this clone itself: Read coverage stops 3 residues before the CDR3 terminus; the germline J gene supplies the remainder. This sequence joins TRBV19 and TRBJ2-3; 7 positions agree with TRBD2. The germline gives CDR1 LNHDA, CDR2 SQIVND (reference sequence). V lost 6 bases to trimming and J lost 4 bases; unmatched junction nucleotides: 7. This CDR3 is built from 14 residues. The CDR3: CASSWAGEADTQYF. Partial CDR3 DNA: TGTGCCAGTAGCTGGGCGGGAGAAGCAGATACG. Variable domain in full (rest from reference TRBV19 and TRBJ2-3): DGGITQSPKYLFRKEGQNVTLSCEQNLNHDAMYWYRQDPGQGLRLIYYSQIVNDFQKGDIAEGYSVSREKKESFPLTVTSAQKNPTAFYLCASSWAGEADTQYFGPGTRLTVL.

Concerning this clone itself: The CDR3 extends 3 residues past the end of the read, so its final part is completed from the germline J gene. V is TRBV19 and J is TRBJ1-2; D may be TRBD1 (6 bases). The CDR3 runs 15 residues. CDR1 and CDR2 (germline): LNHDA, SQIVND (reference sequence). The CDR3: CASTDVRGGTDTYTF. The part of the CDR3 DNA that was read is TGTGCCAGTACGGACGTGAGGGGGGGCACAGATACC.

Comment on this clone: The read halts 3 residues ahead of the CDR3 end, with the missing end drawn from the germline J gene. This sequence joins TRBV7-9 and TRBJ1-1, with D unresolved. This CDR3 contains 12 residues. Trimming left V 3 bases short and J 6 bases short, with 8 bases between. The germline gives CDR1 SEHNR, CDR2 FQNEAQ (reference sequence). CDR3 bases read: TGTGCCAGCAGCTTTGGGCAGTCTGAA. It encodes CASSFGQSE. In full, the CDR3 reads CASSFGQSEAFF.

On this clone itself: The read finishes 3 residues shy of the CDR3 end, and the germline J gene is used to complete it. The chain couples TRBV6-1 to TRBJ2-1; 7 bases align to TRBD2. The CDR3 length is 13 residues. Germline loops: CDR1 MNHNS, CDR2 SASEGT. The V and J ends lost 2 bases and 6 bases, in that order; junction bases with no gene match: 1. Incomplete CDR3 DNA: TGTGCCAGCAGTGAATGGACTAGCAATGAG. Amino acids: CASSEWTSNE. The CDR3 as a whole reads CASSEWTSNEQFF.

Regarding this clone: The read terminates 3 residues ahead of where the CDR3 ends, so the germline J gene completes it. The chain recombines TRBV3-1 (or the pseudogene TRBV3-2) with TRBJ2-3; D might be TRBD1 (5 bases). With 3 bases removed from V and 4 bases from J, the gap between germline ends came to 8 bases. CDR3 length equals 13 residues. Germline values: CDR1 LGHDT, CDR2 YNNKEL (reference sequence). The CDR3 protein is CASSHRAADTQYF. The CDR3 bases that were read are TGTGCCAGCAGCCACAGGGCAGCAGATACG.

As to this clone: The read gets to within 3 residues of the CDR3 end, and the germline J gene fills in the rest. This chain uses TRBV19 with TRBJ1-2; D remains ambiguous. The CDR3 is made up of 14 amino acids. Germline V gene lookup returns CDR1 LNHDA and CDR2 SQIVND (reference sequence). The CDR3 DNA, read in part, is TGTGCCAGTATCGCCGCGGGGTCCTACAATGAC. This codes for CASIAAGSYND. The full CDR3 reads CASIAAGSYNDYTF.

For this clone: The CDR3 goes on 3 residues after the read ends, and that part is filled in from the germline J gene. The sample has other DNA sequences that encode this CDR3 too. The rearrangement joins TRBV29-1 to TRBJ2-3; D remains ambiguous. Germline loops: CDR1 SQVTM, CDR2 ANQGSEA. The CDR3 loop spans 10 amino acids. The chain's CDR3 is CSVVQETQYF. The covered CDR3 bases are TGCAGCGTTGTACAAGAGACG.

The CDR3 spells CSVSTGGTNQPQHF. CDR3 DNA (partial): TGCAGCGTTTCGACAGGGGGGACCAATCAGCCC. The rearrangement uses TRBV29-1 and TRBJ1-5; 9 bases match TRBD1. The CDR3 end is not reached by the read, which stops 3 residues before it; the germline J gene fills it in. The germline gives CDR1 SQVTM, CDR2 ANQGSEA. The CDR3 runs 14 residues. With V trimmed by 5 bases and J by 3 bases, 5 bases remained unmatched.

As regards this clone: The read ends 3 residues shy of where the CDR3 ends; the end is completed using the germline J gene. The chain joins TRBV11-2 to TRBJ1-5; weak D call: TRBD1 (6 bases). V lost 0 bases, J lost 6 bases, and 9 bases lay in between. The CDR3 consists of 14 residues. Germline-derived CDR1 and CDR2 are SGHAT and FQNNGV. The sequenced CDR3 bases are TGTGCCAGCAGCTTAGATAGGGGGAGTCAGCCC. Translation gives CASSLDRGSQP. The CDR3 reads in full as CASSLDRGSQPQHF. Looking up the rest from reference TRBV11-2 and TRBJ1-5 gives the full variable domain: EAGVAQSPRYKIIEKRQSVAFWCNPISGHATLYWYQQILGQGPKLLIQFQNNGVVDDSQLPKDRFSAERLKGVDSTLKIQPAKLEDSAVYLCASSLDRGSQPQHFGDGTRLSIL.

The CDR3 sequence: CASSLVGSGPYGQYF. The sequenced CDR3 bases are TGTGCCAGCAGCTTAGTTGGCAGCGGCCCTTACGGT. The genes are TRBV7-9 and TRBJ2-4; weak D call: TRBD2 (5 bases). Coverage ceases 3 residues before the CDR3 finishes, and the germline J gene fills in the end. The CDR3 extends over 15 amino acids. Germline V gene data show CDR1 as SEHNR and CDR2 as FQNEAQ (reference sequence).

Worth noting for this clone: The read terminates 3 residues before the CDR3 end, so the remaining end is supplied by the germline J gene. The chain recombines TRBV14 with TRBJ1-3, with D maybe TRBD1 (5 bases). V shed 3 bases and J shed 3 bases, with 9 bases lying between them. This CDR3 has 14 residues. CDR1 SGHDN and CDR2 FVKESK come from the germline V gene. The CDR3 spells CASSHRVFGNTIYF. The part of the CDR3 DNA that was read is TGTGCCAGCAGCCACAGGGTATTTGGAAACACC.

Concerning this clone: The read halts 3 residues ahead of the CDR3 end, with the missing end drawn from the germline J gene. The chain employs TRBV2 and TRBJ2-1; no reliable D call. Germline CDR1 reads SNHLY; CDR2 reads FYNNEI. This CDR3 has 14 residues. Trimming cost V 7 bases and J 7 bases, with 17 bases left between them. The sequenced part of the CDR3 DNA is TGTGCCAGCATTGGTTTAGCCGGCCCGAATGAG. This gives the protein CASIGLAGPNE. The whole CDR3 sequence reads CASIGLAGPNEQFF.

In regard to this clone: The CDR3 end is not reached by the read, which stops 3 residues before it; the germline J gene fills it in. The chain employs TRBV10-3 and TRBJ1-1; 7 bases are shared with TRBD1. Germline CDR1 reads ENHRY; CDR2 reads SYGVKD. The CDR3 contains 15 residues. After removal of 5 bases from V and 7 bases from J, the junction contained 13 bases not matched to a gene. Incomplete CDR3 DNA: TGTGCCATCAGTACAGTACAGGGGCCATCCAATGAA. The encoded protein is CAISTVQGPSNE. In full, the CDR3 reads CAISTVQGPSNEAFF.

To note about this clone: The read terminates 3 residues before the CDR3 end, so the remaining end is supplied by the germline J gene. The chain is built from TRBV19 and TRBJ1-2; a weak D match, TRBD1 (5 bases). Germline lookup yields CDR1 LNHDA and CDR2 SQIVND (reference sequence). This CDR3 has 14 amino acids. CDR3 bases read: TGTGCCAGTAGTATGGGCCTCTGGGGGGATACC. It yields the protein CASSMGLWGDT. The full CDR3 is CASSMGLWGDTYTF.